The clone carrying this TCR beta chain occurred once. Antigen: not known. This entry comes from a study of immune cell composition in non-small cell lung cancer. Normal lung was taken at the farthest possible site, at least 3 cm from tumour. The repertoire was sequenced with immunoSEQ multiplex PCR; TCRdb's copy has only in-frame clones and lacks some. The data hold around 5,600 clones, with 87% observed a single time. The study, taken as a whole, reports: In adenocarcinoma, maximal tumour-associated clone frequency tracked TIL tumour reactivity.

The V end was cut by 1 base, the J end by 5 bases, with 11 bases between. This CDR3 contains 14 residues. Per germline, CDR1 MDHEN and CDR2 SYDVKM. Sequencing was performed on non-adjacent lung tissue. V and J are TRBV28 and TRBJ2-5; possible D gene TRBD2, 6 bases. The source of this sequence is a human donor with non-small cell lung cancer. The CDR3 region is CASSLSGGGETQYF. The CDR3 DNA reads as TGTGCCAGCAGTTTATCGGGTGGGGGGGAGACCCAGTACTTC.